This T cell receptor (beta chain) was found in a study of T cell responses to AZD1222 COVID-19 vaccine. In regard to this clone: The antigen is unknown.

Study findings and constraints: There were vaccine-associated CD4 TCRs across spike, dominant at 160-218 and 743-854.

Assay: immunoSEQ multiplex PCR; the TCRdb copy retains only in-frame clones and omits some. Of 130,000 to 150,000 clones in the sample, around nine tenths were seen once. The CDR3 is 11 residues long. V lost 0 bases to trimming and J lost 11 bases, with 5 bases between them. Germline CDR1 reads LGHNA; CDR2 reads YNFKEQ. The sequencing used peripheral blood, collected on day 0 of AZD1222 vaccination. J is TRBJ2-1 and V is TRBV4-2; D gene unclear. The TCR sequence derives from an adult in good health. The CDR3 DNA reads as TGTGCCAGCAGCCAAGAATATCAGCAGTTCTTC. Translation: CASSQEYQQFF.